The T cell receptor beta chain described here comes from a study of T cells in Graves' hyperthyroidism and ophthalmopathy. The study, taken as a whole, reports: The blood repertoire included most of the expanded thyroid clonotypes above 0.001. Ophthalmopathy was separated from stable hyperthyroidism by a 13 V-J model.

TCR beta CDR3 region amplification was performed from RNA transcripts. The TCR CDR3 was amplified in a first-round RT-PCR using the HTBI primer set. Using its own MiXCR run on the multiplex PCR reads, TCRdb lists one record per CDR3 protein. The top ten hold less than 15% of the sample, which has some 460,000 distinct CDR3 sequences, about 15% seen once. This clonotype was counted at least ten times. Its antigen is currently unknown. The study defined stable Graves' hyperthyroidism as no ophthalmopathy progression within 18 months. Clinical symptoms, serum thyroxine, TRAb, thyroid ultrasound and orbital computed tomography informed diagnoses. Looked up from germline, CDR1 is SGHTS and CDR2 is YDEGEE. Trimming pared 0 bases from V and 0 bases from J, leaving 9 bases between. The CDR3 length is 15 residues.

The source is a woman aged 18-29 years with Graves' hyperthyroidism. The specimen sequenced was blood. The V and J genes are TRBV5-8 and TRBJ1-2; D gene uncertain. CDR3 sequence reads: CASSLDNRPNYGYTF. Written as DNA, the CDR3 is TGTGCCAGCAGCTTGGATAACAGACCTAACTATGGCTACACCTTC.